Below are 30 T cell receptor beta chains sequenced from a single sample in a study of OX40 agonist ivuxolimab in advanced cancers. Library construction relied on the immunoSEQ multiplex PCR assay. TCRdb mirrors the immuneACCESS table, restricted to in-frame sequences. Some clones are absent from its copies; in checked studies, under half trace to an unresolved V gene, and the reason for the others is unknown. For this sample there are just over 60,000 clones; roughly 90% appear just once. Together, the top ten hold approximately 0.62% of the sample. The specimen was CD4+ or CD8+ T cells sorted from blood, collected in a trial of the OX40 agonist ivuxolimab. The receptors were sampled from an adult with an advanced solid tumor such as melanoma, head and neck, liver or kidney cancer.

The chain combines TRBV5-6 with TRBJ2-7, with 7 bases that match TRBD2. This CDR3 is 16 amino acids long. Germline V gene data show CDR1 as SGHDT and CDR2 as YYEEEE. Trimming took 3 bases from V and 3 from J; bases not matched to a gene: 12. CDR3 region: CASSSGAGDIRYEQYF. The CDR3 coding sequence is TGTGCCAGCAGCTCCGGTGCGGGAGACATCCGCTACGAGCAGTACTTC.

The V gene is TRBV6-5, the J gene TRBJ2-7; 8 nucleotides line up with TRBD2. J lost 2 bases, V lost 2 bases, and 8 bases had no gene match. Germline values: CDR1 MNHEY, CDR2 SVGAGI. The CDR3 is made up of 16 amino acids. In DNA form, the CDR3 reads TGTGCCAGCAGTTACGACACCGGGAGGGCCCCCTACGAGCAGTACTTC. Its protein product is CASSYDTGRAPYEQYF.

V usage is TRBV27 and J usage is TRBJ2-5, with 8 nucleotides matching TRBD2. Germline CDR1 reads MNHEY; CDR2 reads SMNVEV (reference sequence). J gave up 2 bases and V 7 bases, and 6 bases lay outside the gene matches. The CDR3 is 14 residues long. CDR3 sequence reads: CASMNPGGQETQYF. As DNA, the CDR3 is TGTGCCAGCATGAATCCGGGGGGGCAAGAGACCCAGTACTTC.

The chain employs TRBV27 and TRBJ1-5; 7 positions agree with TRBD1. From germline, CDR1 is MNHEY and CDR2 SMNVEV (reference sequence). The CDR3 has 17 residues. J gave up 6 bases and V 2 bases, and 13 bases lay outside the gene matches. The CDR3 DNA reads as TGTGCCAGCAGTTTAGGTGGTCCGACAGGGCCGGGTCAGCCCCAGCATTTT. Encoded protein: CASSLGGPTGPGQPQHF.

This rearrangement joins TRBV6-1 to TRBJ1-2, with 11 bases aligning to TRBD1. The CDR3 covers 15 residues. J was trimmed by 6 bases and V by 5 bases; bases with no gene match: 8. The germline V gene has CDR1 MNHNS and CDR2 SASEGT. DNA for the CDR3: TGTGCCAGCAGTAGCCCGGACAGGGGGCTTAATGGCTACACCTTC. It codes for CASSSPDRGLNGYTF.

V usage is TRBV18 and J usage is TRBJ2-3; 7 bases are shared with TRBD2. J lost 1 base, V lost 3 bases, and 1 base had no gene match. Germline CDR1 reads KGHSH; CDR2 reads LQKENI. CDR3 length: 14 amino acids. The CDR3 reads CASSPGRGTDTQYF. The CDR3 nucleotides are TGTGCCAGCTCACCGGGGAGGGGCACAGATACGCAGTATTTT.

The V gene is TRBV10-1, the J gene TRBJ2-3; D is ambiguous. CDR1 WNHNN and CDR2 SYGVQD come from the germline V gene (reference sequence). The CDR3 totals 13 residues. Trimming shortened V by 2 bases and J by 3 bases, and 6 bases separated the two germline ends. CDR3: CASSEAQTDTQYF. As DNA, the CDR3 is TGCGCCAGCAGTGAGGCGCAGACAGATACGCAGTATTTT.

This chain uses TRBV5-1 with TRBJ2-3, with 12 bases lining up with TRBD2. V trimming: 3 bases; J trimming: 2 bases; junction bases outside the gene matches: 13. There are 19 residues in the CDR3. The germline V gene encodes CDR1 SGHRS and CDR2 YFSETQ. The CDR3 coding sequence is TGCGCCAGCAGCTCGGGACTAGCGGGCGGGGGGGTAATCACAGATACGCAGTATTTT. Its translation: CASSSGLAGGGVITDTQYF. Looking up the rest from reference TRBV5-1 and TRBJ2-3 gives the full variable domain: KAGVTQTPRYLIKTRGQQVTLSCSPISGHRSVSWYQQTPGQGLQFLFEYFSETQRNKGNFPGRFSGRQFSNSRSEMNVSTLELGDSALYLCASSSGLAGGGVITDTQYFGPGTRLTVL.

The chain is built from TRBV9 and TRBJ2-1; 8 nucleotides match TRBD2. The V gene end was trimmed by 0 bases and the J gene end by 0 bases; junction bases not matched to a gene: 8. Germline-derived CDR1 and CDR2 are SGDLS and YYNGEE. The CDR3 length is 18 residues. The CDR3 nucleotides read TGTGCCAGCAGCGTAGGTCCTAGCGGGCAGACCTCCTACAATGAGCAGTTCTTC. It specifies CASSVGPSGQTSYNEQFF.

The gene calls are TRBV11-3 and TRBJ2-1; TRBD2 agrees at 13 bases. J lost 2 bases, V lost 5 bases, and 3 bases had no gene match. In germline, CDR1 is SGHNT, CDR2 YENEEA. This CDR3 region has 16 residues. DNA of the CDR3: TGTGCCAGCAGCCCCGGGACTAGCGGGGCCTACAATGAGCAGTTCTTC. It specifies CASSPGTSGAYNEQFF.

The chain employs TRBV5-1 and TRBJ2-5; the D gene is possibly TRBD1 (6 bases). Trimming took off 0 bases at V and 2 bases at J, with 11 bases between the two ends. In germline, CDR1 is SGHRS, CDR2 YFSETQ. This CDR3 has 15 residues. The DNA of the CDR3 is TGCGCCAGCAGCTTGGGACCGGGACAACAAGAGACCCAGTACTTC. The encoded protein is CASSLGPGQQETQYF.

The V call is TRBV21-1, the J call TRBJ1-5. TRBV21-1 is flagged as a pseudogene. This CDR3 has 15 residues. CDR3 sequence: CASICPGRPFWPQHF. Written as DNA, the CDR3 is TGTGCCAGCATCTGCCCGGGCCGGCCTTTCTGGCCCCAGCATTTT.

A few counts support this clone. The chain employs TRBV10-3 and TRBJ1-6; 8 bases fit TRBD1. The CDR3 length is 16 residues. Germline CDR1 ENHRY, CDR2 SYGVKD. J was trimmed by 6 bases and V by 4 bases; bases with no gene match: 8. The CDR3 DNA sequence: TGTGCCATCAGTGTGACAGGGGAACTTCTTAATTCACCCCTCCACTTT. It is translated as CAISVTGELLNSPLHF.

The chain joins TRBV6-1 to TRBJ2-1, with D tentatively TRBD1 (7 bases). CDR1 and CDR2 from the germline V gene are MNHNS and SASEGT. The CDR3 has 15 amino acids. The V end lost 3 bases, the J end lost 1 base, and 10 bases lay between the germline ends. The CDR3 spells CASSEEGASYNEQFF. The DNA for the CDR3 is TGTGCCAGCAGTGAGGAGGGGGCTTCCTACAATGAGCAGTTCTTC.

In this sample, this clone turned up a few times. The V gene is TRBV5-1, the J gene TRBJ1-1, with D perhaps matching TRBD1 (5 bases). This CDR3 spans 15 amino acids. Germline V gives CDR1 SGHRS, CDR2 YFSETQ. The germline V and J ends were trimmed by 3 bases and 1 base, with 13 bases remaining between them. The CDR3 DNA follows: TGCGCCAGCAGCTCGGGGGTGGGCCCGAACACTGAAGCTTTCTTT. As protein: CASSSGVGPNTEAFF.

The chain joins TRBV19 to TRBJ2-2; 8 positions match TRBD1. CDR3 length equals 15 residues. CDR1 and CDR2 (germline): LNHDA, SQIVND (reference sequence). Trimming removed 4 bases from V and 4 bases from J; junction bases left unmatched: 5. The CDR3 is CASSTQGVITGELFF. The CDR3, as DNA: TGTGCCAGTAGTACACAGGGGGTAATCACCGGGGAGCTGTTTTTT. Variable domain in full (rest from reference TRBV19 and TRBJ2-2): DGGITQSPKYLFRKEGQNVTLSCEQNLNHDAMYWYRQDPGQGLRLIYYSQIVNDFQKGDIAEGYSVSREKKESFPLTVTSAQKNPTAFYLCASSTQGVITGELFFGEGSRLTVL.

The chain employs TRBV6-1 and TRBJ2-2; the match to TRBD2 covers 9 bases. The CDR3 spans 14 residues. V lost 10 bases, J lost 3 bases, and 6 bases stayed unmatched. Germline CDR1 is MNHNS and CDR2 is SASEGT. This CDR3 is CATDSGGDTGELFF. The DNA for the CDR3 is TGTGCCACCGATAGCGGGGGCGACACCGGGGAGCTGTTTTTT.

J is TRBJ1-4 and V is TRBV30; no clear D. Germline lookup yields CDR1 GTSNPN and CDR2 SVGIG (reference sequence). Trimming left V 5 bases short and J 8 bases short, with 15 bases between. The CDR3 has 13 residues. The CDR3 DNA follows: TGTGCCTGGGGTCAGACCCACTCCGAAAAACTGTTTTTT. Its translation is CAWGQTHSEKLFF. The full variable domain, completed using reference TRBV30 and TRBJ1-4, is SQTIHQWPATLVQPVGSPLSLECTVEGTSNPNLYWYRQAAGRGLQLLFYSVGIGQISSEVPQNLSASRPQDRQFILSSKKLLLSDSGFYLCAWGQTHSEKLFFGSGTQLSVL.

V and J are TRBV4-2 and TRBJ2-5; 16 positions agree with TRBD2. The CDR3 length is 19 residues. Unmatched junction bases numbered 5, after V lost 0 bases and J lost 1 base. Germline V gene lookup returns CDR1 LGHNA and CDR2 YNFKEQ. The CDR3 is CASSQEGTSGRASQETQYF. CDR3 bases: TGTGCCAGCAGCCAAGAAGGGACTAGCGGGAGGGCCTCCCAAGAGACCCAGTACTTC.

This clone is a singleton in its sample. The genes are TRBV10-3 and TRBJ2-3; TRBD2 matches at 7 bases. The germline CDR1 and CDR2 sequences are ENHRY and SYGVKD. The CDR3 totals 16 residues. V gave up 4 bases and J gave up 0 bases; unmatched junction bases: 7. This CDR3 reads CAISGERGSSTDTQYF. The CDR3 DNA reads as TGTGCCATCAGTGGTGAACGCGGGAGCAGCACAGATACGCAGTATTTT.

This chain joins TRBV7-9 and TRBJ1-1; a possible D gene is TRBD1 (5 bases). The CDR3 consists of 17 residues. The V and J ends lost 5 bases and 4 bases respectively, with 23 bases between them. Germline V gene lookup returns CDR1 SEHNR and CDR2 FQNEAQ (reference sequence). For the CDR3, the DNA is TGTGCCAGCAGCCCGGCGGGCGAAGGGGTGTGGGTCACTGAAGCTTTCTTT. Translated: CASSPAGEGVWVTEAFF. Full variable domain (remainder filled in from reference TRBV7-9 and TRBJ1-1): DTGVSQNPRHKITKRGQNVTFRCDPISEHNRLYWYRQTLGQGPEFLTYFQNEAQLEKSRLLSDRFSAERPKGSFSTLEIQRTEQGDSAMYLCASSPAGEGVWVTEAFFGQGTRLTVV.

The J gene is TRBJ2-1, the V gene TRBV2; D gene uncertain. The CDR3 loop spans 13 amino acids. Trimming cost V 4 bases and J 9 bases, with 13 bases left between them. The germline gives CDR1 SNHLY, CDR2 FYNNEI. The CDR3 DNA is TGTGCCAGCAGTGTAGCAGCGTGGGTTGAGCAGTTCTTC. Translated, it gives CASSVAAWVEQFF.

This sequence joins TRBV6-5 and TRBJ2-3, with 10 bases matching TRBD2. The CDR3 has 13 amino acids. Germline V gene sequence: CDR1 MNHEY, CDR2 SVGAGI. J was trimmed by 6 bases and V by 8 bases; bases with no gene match: 5. As DNA, the CDR3 is TGTGCCAGCCGGACTAGCGGACGGGATACGCAGTATTTT. Its translation is CASRTSGRDTQYF.

Note on this clone: This is likely a read error, given that the CDR3 carries no conserved phenylalanine or tryptophan at its end. V and J are TRBV6-6 and TRBJ1-1, with TRBD1 as a possible D gene (6 bases). The germline CDR1 and CDR2 sequences are MNHNY and SVGAGI (reference sequence). CDR3 size: 14 residues. Trimming left V 8 bases short and J 2 bases short, with 15 bases between. The CDR3 region is CASLRARGNTEAFL. The CDR3 nucleotides read TGTGCCAGCCTCCGGGCCAGGGGAAACACTGAAGCTTTCCTT.

The chain joins TRBV4-1 to TRBJ1-1, with 10 bases fitting TRBD1. The germline CDR1 and CDR2 sequences are MGHRA and YSYEKL. The ends lost 0 bases at V and 0 bases at J; junction bases unmatched: 10. CDR3 length: 19 residues. This CDR3 reads CASSQEDRGFPPMNTEAFF. The CDR3, as DNA: TGCGCCAGCAGCCAAGAGGACAGGGGGTTCCCGCCGATGAACACTGAAGCTTTCTTT.

The rearrangement uses TRBV6-5 and TRBJ1-6; D remains ambiguous. The V gene's germline CDR1 is MNHEY and CDR2 SVGAGI. Trimming removed 5 bases from V and 7 bases from J, with 6 bases in between. The CDR3 runs 12 residues. DNA of the CDR3: TGTGCCAGCAGTAAACCAAATTCACCCCTCCACTTT. Encoded protein: CASSKPNSPLHF.

This clone was counted once. The chain has TRBV7-2 and TRBJ2-3; 9 bases are shared with TRBD2. The CDR3 loop spans 15 amino acids. CDR1 and CDR2 from the germline V gene are SGHTA and FQGNSA. V gave up 1 base and J gave up 2 bases; unmatched junction bases: 1. The CDR3 region has the DNA TGTGCCAGCAGCTTAGTAGCGGGGGACACAGATACGCAGTATTTT. Protein: CASSLVAGDTDTQYF.

This clone has just one count. The chain employs TRBV5-1 and TRBJ2-1; D is possibly TRBD1 (6 bases). V lost 0 bases, J lost 2 bases, and 9 bases lay in between. CDR3 length: 15 residues. CDR1 is SGHRS and CDR2 is YFSETQ in the germline V gene. The CDR3 here is CASSLGSGAYNEQFF. The DNA of the CDR3 is TGCGCCAGCAGCTTGGGTTCAGGGGCCTACAATGAGCAGTTCTTC.

V is TRBV5-4 and J is TRBJ2-5; no clear D. The CDR3 spans 14 residues. CDR1 is SGHNT, CDR2 YYREEE, per germline (reference sequence). V lost 0 bases and J 1 base, leaving 7 bases between the germline ends. CDR3 DNA sequence: TGTGCCAGCAGCTTGGACGGCCTCCAAGAGACCCAGTACTTC. Translated, it gives CASSLDGLQETQYF.

V usage is TRBV11-3 and J usage is TRBJ2-1, with 8 bases identical to TRBD1. The CDR3 runs to 15 residues. After removal of 3 bases from V and 6 bases from J, the junction contained 7 bases not matched to a gene. Germline V gene lookup returns CDR1 SGHNT and CDR2 YENEEA. The CDR3: CASSFDRGMGNEQFF. DNA for the CDR3: TGTGCCAGCAGCTTCGACAGGGGCATGGGCAATGAGCAGTTCTTC.